The rows below give T cell receptor beta chains drawn from one sample of a study of T cell responses to AZD1222 COVID-19 vaccine. The data were produced by immunoSEQ multiplex PCR, yet TCRdb's version contains in-frame clones alone and is incomplete. The profile shows 90,000 to 100,000 clones, approximately 81% of them singletons. This specimen was peripheral blood, taken 28 days after the second AZD1222 dose. The receptors originated from an adult who received the AZD1222 COVID-19 vaccine. The CDR3 runs from the conserved cysteine through the conserved F or W. A D gene is named only where the DNA matches it firmly. Part of the rows lack a size; the others show once, few, many or a class for expanded clones.

>TRBD1|15|-|TRBJ2-5|TRBV19
TGTGCCAGTAGTACTCTACAGGGGGAGGAAGAGACCCAGTACTTC
CASSTLQGEEETQYF
>-|13|-|TRBJ2-5|TRBV28
TGTGCCAGTTATCGGGCGGTGCAAGAGACCCAGTACTTC
CASYRAVQETQYF
>-|12|-|TRBJ1-1|TRBV12-3/TRBV12-4
TGTGCCAGCACTCCCCAAGGGACTGAAGCTTTCTTT
CASTPQGTEAFF
>-|16|-|TRBJ2-3|TRBV18
TGTGCCAGCTCACCAAGACAGCCGATAAACACAGATACGCAGTATTTT
CASSPRQPINTDTQYF
>-|15|-|TRBJ1-2|TRBV30
TGTGCCTGGACCCTTGGGGGCAGGATCACTTATGGCTACACCTTC
CAWTLGGRITYGYTF
>-|17|-|TRBJ2-1|TRBV1
TGCACCAGCAGCCAAGAGTGCTCGCGGGGGGGTTCCAATGAGCAGTTCTTC
CTSSQECSRGGSNEQFF
>-|14|once|TRBJ1-1|TRBV5-4
TGTGCCAGCAGCCAAAAGACAGCAAACACTGAAGCTTTCTTT
CASSQKTANTEAFF
>-|14|-|TRBJ2-2|TRBV7-3
TGTGCCAGCAGCTCCCCCGTAGGAACCGGGGAGCTGTTTTTT
CASSSPVGTGELFF
>TRBD1|14|-|TRBJ1-2|TRBV5-1
TGCGCCAGCAGTTGGGACAGGGCTGGGTATGGCTACACCTTC
CASSWDRAGYGYTF
>-|11|-|TRBJ1-2|TRBV20-1
TGCAGTGCTAGATTCAGTCATGGCTACACCTTC
CSARFSHGYTF
>TRBD1|15|-|TRBJ2-3|TRBV27
TGTGCCAGCAGTCCCGGGACAGAGAGCACAGATACGCAGTATTTT
CASSPGTESTDTQYF
>-|14|-|TRBJ1-1|TRBV19
TGTGCCAGTAGTTATAAGGCAGCGAACACTGAAGCTTTCTTT
CASSYKAANTEAFF
>-|13|-|TRBJ2-3|TRBV28
TGTGCCAGCCAGCGGAGGAGCACAGATACGCAGTATTTT
CASQRRSTDTQYF
>TRBD1|13|-|TRBJ2-7|TRBV2
TGTGCCACAGGGACAGGGTTCTCCTACGAGCAGTACTTC
CATGTGFSYEQYF
>-|14|-|TRBJ2-2|TRBV9
TGTGCCAGCAAATTAGAGGGCCACACCGGGGAGCTGTTTTTT
CASKLEGHTGELFF
>-|16|-|TRBJ2-3|TRBV5-1
TGCGCCAGCAGCTTGGCCCGTTCCATCTCCACAGATACGCAGTATTTT
CASSLARSISTDTQYF
>-|14|-|TRBJ2-5|TRBV5-1
TGCGCCAGCAGCTTGGATTGGGGGAGCGAGACCCAGTACTTC
CASSLDWGSETQYF
>-|14|medium-sized|TRBJ2-6|TRBV24-1
TGTGCCACCAGCTCCCTCTCTGGGGCCAACGTCCTGACTTTC
CATSSLSGANVLTF
>-|16|-|TRBJ2-1|TRBV5-8
TGTGCCAGCAGGTCATATAGCGGTAACCCCTACAATGAGCAGTTCTTC
CASRSYSGNPYNEQFF
>TRBD1|15|few|TRBJ2-3|TRBV19
TGTGCCAGTAGTCCCGGGACAGGGGTCACAGATACGCAGTATTTT
CASSPGTGVTDTQYF
>-|17|-|TRBJ2-3|TRBV18
TGTGCCAGCTCACCAATAGTGAGGATCTCTAGCACAGATACGCAGTATTTT
CASSPIVRISSTDTQYF
>TRBD1|16|-|TRBJ2-3|TRBV2
TGTGCCAGCAGTGTCGGACGACAGGGCATATTGGATACGCAGTATTTT
CASSVGRQGILDTQYF
>TRBD2|15|-|TRBJ2-3|TRBV13
TGTGCCAGCAGCCCCCGGGGCGGGGGGCCAGATACGCAGTATTTT
CASSPRGGGPDTQYF
>TRBD2|16|-|TRBJ2-1|TRBV10-3
TGTGCCATCAGTGAGCAGCTAGCGGGCTCCTACAATGAGCAGTTCTTC
CAISEQLAGSYNEQFF
>-|11|once|TRBJ2-7|TRBV29-1
TGCAGCGTTGATAAAGGACCCGAGCAGTACTTC
CSVDKGPEQYF
>-|16|-|TRBJ2-2|TRBV9
TGTGCCAGCAGCCCCAAAGGTGGGGAGAACACCGGGGAGCTGTTTTTT
CASSPKGGENTGELFF
>-|11|-|TRBJ2-3|TRBV20-1
TGCAGTGCTAGTTTTGGAGATACGCAGTATTTT
CSASFGDTQYF
>-|16|once|TRBJ2-1|TRBV29-1
TGCAGCGCGAATCCACAGGGGCGCGGGACCTACAATGAGCAGTTCTTC
CSANPQGRGTYNEQFF
>-|12|-|TRBJ2-1|TRBV6-2/TRBV6-3
TGTGCCAGCAGTTACGGGGACAATGAGCAGTTCTTC
CASSYGDNEQFF
>-|12|-|TRBJ1-5|TRBV12-3/TRBV12-4
TGTGCCAGCAGTTTCAGTGGAGGGCCCCAGCATTTT
CASSFSGGPQHF
>-|15|few|TRBJ1-3|TRBV30
TGTGCCTGGAGTGCCACGTGGTCCTCTGGAAACACCATATATTTT
CAWSATWSSGNTIYF
>-|19|-|TRBJ2-1|TRBV18
TGTGCCAGCTCACTCGACAGGGTTGCGGGAGTAGGTAGTGGCAATGAGCAGTTCTTC
CASSLDRVAGVGSGNEQFF
>-|14|-|TRBJ1-4|TRBV5-4
TGTGCCAGCAGCTTAGGAGCTTCTAATGAAAAACTGTTTTTT
CASSLGASNEKLFF
>-|15|-|TRBJ1-1|TRBV6-5
TGTGCCAGCACCCAATGGCCCGCCATGAACACTGAAGCTTTCTTT
CASTQWPAMNTEAFF
>TRBD2|14|-|TRBJ2-7|TRBV28
TGTGCCAGCAGTTTGGTGTCGGGGGGCTACGAGCAGTACTTC
CASSLVSGGYEQYF
>-|12|-|TRBJ1-1|TRBV30
TGTGCCTGGAGTGCGGGGAACACTGAAGCTTTCTTT
CAWSAGNTEAFF
>TRBD1|17|-|TRBJ2-3|TRBV10-3
TGTGCCATATTGCGGGTCGACGGACAGGGATTGAAAGATACGCAGTATTTT
CAILRVDGQGLKDTQYF
>-|16|-|TRBJ2-2|TRBV6-5
TGTGCCAGCAGTTACTCCAGAGGGGGGAACACCGGGGAGCTGTTTTTT
CASSYSRGGNTGELFF
>TRBD2|15|-|TRBJ2-1|TRBV30
TGTGCCTGGAGTGCCCCTAGCGGGGGGCCCAATGAGCAGTTCTTC
CAWSAPSGGPNEQFF
>-|13|-|TRBJ1-2|TRBV30
TGTGCCTGGAGGACCAGGGGACACTATGGCTACACCTTC
CAWRTRGHYGYTF
>-|18|-|TRBJ2-1|TRBV14
TGTGCCAGCAGCCAAGATCTCCGAGCGGCGGGATGGTACAATGAGCAGTTCTTC
CASSQDLRAAGWYNEQFF
>-|14|-|TRBJ2-3|TRBV27
TGTGCCAGCAGTCCGGCCGGGCCCACAGATACGCAGTATTTT
CASSPAGPTDTQYF
>-|16|-|TRBJ1-5|TRBV6-2/TRBV6-3
TGTGCCAGCAGTTACGGGCGGGCGCCTGGGGGTCAGCCCCAGCATTTT
CASSYGRAPGGQPQHF
>-|14|-|TRBJ1-1|TRBV10-1
TGCGCCAGCAGTGACCCCGGGCATTCAGGTGAAGCTTTCTTT
CASSDPGHSGEAFF
>-|12|-|TRBJ2-7|TRBV5-1
TGCGCCAGCAGCTCTGGGGGGTCCGAGCAGTACTTC
CASSSGGSEQYF
>-|15|medium-sized|TRBJ1-4|TRBV7-9
TGTGCCAGCAGCTTAGAGGGTGGGAATAATGAAAAACTGTTTTTT
CASSLEGGNNEKLFF
>TRBD1|17|-|TRBJ2-2|TRBV11-2
TGTGCCAGCAGCCGCCGGCTACAGGGGGCTTCGTCCGGGGAGCTGTTTTTT
CASSRRLQGASSGELFF
>-|15|-|TRBJ2-1|TRBV6-1
TGTGCCAGCAGTGAAGTCAGTAGCTCCTACAATGAGCAGTTCTTC
CASSEVSSSYNEQFF
>-|15|-|TRBJ2-6|TRBV21-1
TGTGCCAGCGTAAATGGGACAGCTGGGGCCAACGTCCTGACTTTC
CASVNGTAGANVLTF
>-|14|once|TRBJ1-4|TRBV5-5
TGTGCCAGCAGCTTGTTGGGGGCTGGGGAAAAACTGTTTTTT
CASSLLGAGEKLFF
>-|11|-|TRBJ1-2|TRBV3-1/TRBV3-2
TGTGCCAGCAGCCAAGGGAGAGGCTACACCTTC
CASSQGRGYTF
>-|13|-|TRBJ2-7|TRBV28
TGTGCCAGCAGTTTTGTGATTGACGACGAGCAGTACTTC
CASSFVIDDEQYF
>-|15|-|TRBJ1-3|TRBV2
TGTGCCAGCAGTGAGTTAGGGAGTTCTGGAAACACCATATATTTT
CASSELGSSGNTIYF
>-|13|-|TRBJ2-7|TRBV28
TGTGCCAGCAGTAGCGCGGGCGCCTACGAGCAGTACTTC
CASSSAGAYEQYF
>-|12|-|TRBJ2-3|TRBV29-1
TGCAGCGTACGTACAGGTGCAGATACGCAGTATTTT
CSVRTGADTQYF
>TRBD2|12|-|TRBJ2-1|TRBV7-9
TGTGCCAGCCGGACGGGGACTAGCGGCTTTCTCTTC
CASRTGTSGFLF
>-|10|-|TRBJ2-7|TRBV20-1
TGCAGTGCTAGAGCCCACGAGCAGTACTTC
CSARAHEQYF
>-|14|-|TRBJ1-5|TRBV2
TGTGCCAGCGCTGCCCGGGGTTCGGATCAGCCCCAGCATTTT
CASAARGSDQPQHF